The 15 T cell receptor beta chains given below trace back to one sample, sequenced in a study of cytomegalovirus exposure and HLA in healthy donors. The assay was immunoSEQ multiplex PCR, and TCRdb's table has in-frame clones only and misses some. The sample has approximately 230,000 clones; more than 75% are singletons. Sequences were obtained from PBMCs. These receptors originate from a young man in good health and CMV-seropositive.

In DNA, the CDR3 is TGCGCCAGCAGCCAAGAGGTATCGACAGGCTACGTGCATTATGGCTACACCTTC. It codes for CASSQEVSTGYVHYGYTF. The chain uses TRBV4-3 and TRBJ1-2; possible D gene TRBD1, 6 bases. V shed 0 bases and J shed 5 bases, with 22 bases lying between them. Germline lookup yields CDR1 LGHNA and CDR2 YSLEER. The CDR3 contains 18 residues.

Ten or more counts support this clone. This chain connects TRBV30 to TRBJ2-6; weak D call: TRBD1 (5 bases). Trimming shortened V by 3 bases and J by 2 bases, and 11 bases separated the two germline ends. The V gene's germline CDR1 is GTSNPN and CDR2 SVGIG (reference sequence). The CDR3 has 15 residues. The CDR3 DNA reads TGTGCCTGGAGCCGGGCAGGGACTGGGGCCAACGTCCTGACTTTC. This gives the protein CAWSRAGTGANVLTF.

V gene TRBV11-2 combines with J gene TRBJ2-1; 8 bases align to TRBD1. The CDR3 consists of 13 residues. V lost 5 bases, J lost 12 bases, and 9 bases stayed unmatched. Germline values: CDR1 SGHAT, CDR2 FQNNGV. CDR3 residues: CASSVTGGAGQFF. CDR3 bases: TGTGCCAGCAGCGTAACAGGGGGTGCTGGGCAGTTCTTC.

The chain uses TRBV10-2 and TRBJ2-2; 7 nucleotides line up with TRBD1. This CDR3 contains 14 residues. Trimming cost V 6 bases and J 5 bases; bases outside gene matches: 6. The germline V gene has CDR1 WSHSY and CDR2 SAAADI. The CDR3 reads CASRKTGKTGELFF. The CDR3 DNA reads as TGCGCCAGCAGGAAGACAGGGAAAACCGGGGAGCTGTTTTTT.

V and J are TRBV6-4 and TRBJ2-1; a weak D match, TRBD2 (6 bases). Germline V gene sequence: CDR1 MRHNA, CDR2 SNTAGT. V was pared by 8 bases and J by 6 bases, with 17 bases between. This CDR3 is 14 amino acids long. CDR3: CASSPGGLVNEQFF. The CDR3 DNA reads TGTGCCAGCTCCCCCGGGGGTTTAGTCAATGAGCAGTTCTTC.

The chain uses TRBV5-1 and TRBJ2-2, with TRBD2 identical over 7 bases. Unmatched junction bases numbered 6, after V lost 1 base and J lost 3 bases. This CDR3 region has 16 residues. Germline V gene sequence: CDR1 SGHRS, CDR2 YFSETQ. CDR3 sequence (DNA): TGCGCCAGCAGCTTGAGGTCTAGCGGCCACACCGGGGAGCTGTTTTTT. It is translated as CASSLRSSGHTGELFF.

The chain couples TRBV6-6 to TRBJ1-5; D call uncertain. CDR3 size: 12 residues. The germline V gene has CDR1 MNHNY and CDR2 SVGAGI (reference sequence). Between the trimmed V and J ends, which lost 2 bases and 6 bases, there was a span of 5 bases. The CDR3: CASSYPRQPQHF. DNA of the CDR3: TGTGCCAGCAGTTACCCTCGTCAGCCCCAGCATTTT.

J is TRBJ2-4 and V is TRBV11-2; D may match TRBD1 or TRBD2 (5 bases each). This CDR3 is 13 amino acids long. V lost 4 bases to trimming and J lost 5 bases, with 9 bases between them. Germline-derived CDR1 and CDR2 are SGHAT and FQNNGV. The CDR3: CASSSGPENIQYF. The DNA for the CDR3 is TGTGCCAGCAGCTCGGGACCAGAAAACATTCAGTACTTC.

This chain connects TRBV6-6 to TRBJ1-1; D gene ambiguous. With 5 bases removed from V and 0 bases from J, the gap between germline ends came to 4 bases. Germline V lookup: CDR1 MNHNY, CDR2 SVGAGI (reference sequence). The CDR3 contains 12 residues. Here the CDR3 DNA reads TGTGCCAGCAGTGTCCTGAACACTGAAGCTTTCTTT. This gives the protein CASSVLNTEAFF.

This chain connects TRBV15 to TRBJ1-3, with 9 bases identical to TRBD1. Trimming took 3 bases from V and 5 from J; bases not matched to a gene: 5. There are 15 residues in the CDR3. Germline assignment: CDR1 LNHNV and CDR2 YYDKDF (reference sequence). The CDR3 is CATSRPGQGRNTIYF. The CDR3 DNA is TGTGCCACCAGCAGGCCGGGACAGGGAAGAAACACCATATATTTT. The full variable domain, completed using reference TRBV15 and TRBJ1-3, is DAMVIQNPRYQVTQFGKPVTLSCSQTLNHNVMYWYQQKSSQAPKLLFHYYDKDFNNEADTPDNFQSRRPNTSFCFLDIRSPGLGDTAMYLCATSRPGQGRNTIYFGEGSWLTVV.

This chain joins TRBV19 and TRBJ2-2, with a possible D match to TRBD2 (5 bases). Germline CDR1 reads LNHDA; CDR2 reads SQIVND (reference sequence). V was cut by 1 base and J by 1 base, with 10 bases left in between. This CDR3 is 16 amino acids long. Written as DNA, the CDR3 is TGTGCCAGTAGTATAGGCGGGTCCCTGAACACCGGGGAGCTGTTTTTT. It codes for CASSIGGSLNTGELFF.

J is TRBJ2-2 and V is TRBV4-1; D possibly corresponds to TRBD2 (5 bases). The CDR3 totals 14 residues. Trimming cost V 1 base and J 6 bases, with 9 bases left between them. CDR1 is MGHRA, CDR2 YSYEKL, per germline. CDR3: CASSQVRGSGELFF. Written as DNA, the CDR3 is TGCGCCAGCAGCCAAGTTCGGGGATCCGGGGAGCTGTTTTTT.

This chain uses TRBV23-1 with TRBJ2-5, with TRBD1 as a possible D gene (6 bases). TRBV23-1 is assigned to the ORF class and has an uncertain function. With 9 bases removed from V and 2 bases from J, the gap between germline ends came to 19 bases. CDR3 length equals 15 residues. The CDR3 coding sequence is TGCGCCAGACAGCCCCCGGGACATCTACAAGAGACCCAGTACTTC. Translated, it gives CARQPPGHLQETQYF.

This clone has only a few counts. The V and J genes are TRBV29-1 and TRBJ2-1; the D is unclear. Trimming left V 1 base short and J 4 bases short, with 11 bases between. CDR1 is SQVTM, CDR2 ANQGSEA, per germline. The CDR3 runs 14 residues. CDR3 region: CSVEGNLDYNEQFF. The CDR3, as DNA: TGCAGCGTTGAAGGGAACCTCGATTACAATGAGCAGTTCTTC.

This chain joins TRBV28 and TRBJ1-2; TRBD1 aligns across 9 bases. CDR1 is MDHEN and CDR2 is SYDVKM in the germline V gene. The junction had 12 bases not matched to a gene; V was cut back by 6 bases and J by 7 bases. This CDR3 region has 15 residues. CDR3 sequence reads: CASRLRGQGPSGYTF. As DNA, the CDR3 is TGTGCCAGCAGACTAAGGGGACAGGGCCCTTCTGGCTACACCTTC.